Below are 23 T cell receptor beta chains sequenced from a single sample in a study of control samples from healthy donors and cancer patients. Here immunoSEQ multiplex PCR was the method, and the copy in TCRdb shows in-frame clones only, minus some. Of about 110,000 clones in the sample, less than 95% are singletons; the top ten hold roughly 4.4%. The sample comprised blood. All receptors derive from a human donor in good health. The donor label of this sample is uncertain.

The chain employs TRBV27 and TRBJ1-1, with a weak D call TRBD1 (6 bases). The CDR3 covers 14 residues. Germline CDR1 MNHEY, CDR2 SMNVEV (reference sequence). The V end was cut by 8 bases, the J end by 3 bases, with 16 bases between. Here the CDR3 DNA reads TGTGCCAGCGCCGACCAGCGGGGGCACACTGAAGCTTTCTTT. It yields the protein CASADQRGHTEAFF.

The rearrangement uses TRBV3-1 (or the pseudogene TRBV3-2) and TRBJ1-3; 7 nucleotides match TRBD1. CDR1 and CDR2 (germline): LGHDT, YNNKEL (reference sequence). The CDR3 runs to 15 residues. With 5 bases clipped from V and 2 bases from J, the junction kept 6 bases outside the gene matches. The CDR3 loop reads CASSNRDRPGNTIYF. The CDR3 DNA is TGTGCCAGCAGCAACCGGGACAGACCTGGAAACACCATATATTTT.

This clone was observed once. The CDR3 sequence is CASSPMGQGLGNTIYF. As DNA, the CDR3 is TGTGCCAGCAGCCCTATGGGACAGGGGTTAGGAAACACCATATATTTT. The rearrangement joins TRBV7-9 to TRBJ1-3, with 10 bases matching TRBD1. The V gene's germline CDR1 is SEHNR and CDR2 FQNEAQ (reference sequence). V was pared by 5 bases and J by 4 bases, with 8 bases of the junction left unmatched. CDR3 length: 16 amino acids. Filled out from reference TRBV7-9 and TRBJ1-3, the complete variable domain reads DTGVSQNPRHKITKRGQNVTFRCDPISEHNRLYWYRQTLGQGPEFLTYFQNEAQLEKSRLLSDRFSAERPKGSFSTLEIQRTEQGDSAMYLCASSPMGQGLGNTIYFGEGSWLTVV.

The chain has TRBV12-5 and TRBJ2-3; D is unclear. Germline V gene sequence: CDR1 LGHNT, CDR2 FRNRAP. Trimming pared 1 base from V and 4 bases from J, leaving 0 bases between. This CDR3 contains 11 residues. The CDR3 is CASGLADTQYF. In DNA form, the CDR3 reads TGTGCTAGTGGTTTGGCAGATACGCAGTATTTT.

V is TRBV2 and J is TRBJ1-1, with D unclear. This CDR3 is 14 amino acids long. With 8 bases removed from V and 4 bases from J, the gap between germline ends came to 17 bases. Germline V gives CDR1 SNHLY, CDR2 FYNNEI. Here the CDR3 reads CASLGSRTFTEAFF. CDR3 nucleotide sequence: TGTGCCAGCCTTGGGAGCAGAACATTCACTGAAGCTTTCTTT. The full variable domain, completed using reference TRBV2 and TRBJ1-1, is EPEVTQTPSHQVTQMGQEVILRCVPISNHLYFYWYRQILGQKVEFLVSFYNNEISEKSEIFDDQFSVERPDGSNFTLKIRSTKLEDSAMYFCASLGSRTFTEAFFGQGTRLTVV.

This clone was counted only a few times. The chain is built from TRBV27 and TRBJ1-1; a possible D gene is TRBD1 (6 bases). Trimming pared 6 bases from V and 4 bases from J, leaving 18 bases between. Germline V gene lookup returns CDR1 MNHEY and CDR2 SMNVEV (reference sequence). The CDR3 runs 15 residues. The CDR3, as DNA: TGTGCCAGCAGCCGAGACAGGTTTGTGGGCACTGAAGCTTTCTTT. Translated: CASSRDRFVGTEAFF.

The V call is TRBV2, the J call TRBJ2-3, with TRBD1 identical over 8 bases. Germline V gene data show CDR1 as SNHLY and CDR2 as FYNNEI. V was clipped by 5 bases and J by 0 bases; unmatched bases: 4. There are 15 residues in the CDR3. Here the CDR3 reads CASSNQGASTDTQYF. The CDR3 bases are TGTGCCAGCAGTAATCAGGGGGCTAGCACAGATACGCAGTATTTT.

The chain carries TRBV6-5 and TRBJ1-2; 8 bases are a match to TRBD1. Germline trimming cut 5 bases from V and 2 bases from J; bases unmatched to any gene: 7. Germline-derived CDR1 and CDR2 are MNHEY and SVGAGI. The CDR3 sequence is 15 residues long. CDR3 nucleotide sequence: TGTGCCAGCAGTAACAGGGGGGGTGGCAACTATGGCTACACCTTC. Translated, it gives CASSNRGGGNYGYTF.

The J gene is TRBJ1-1, the V gene TRBV9; D unclear. Germline V gene data show CDR1 as SGDLS and CDR2 as YYNGEE. The CDR3 consists of 14 residues. Trimming pared 0 bases from V and 6 bases from J, leaving 12 bases between. The CDR3: CASSVGVGGSEAFF. The CDR3 bases are TGTGCCAGCAGCGTAGGTGTTGGTGGGTCTGAAGCTTTCTTT.

V gene TRBV6-1 combines with J gene TRBJ1-6; weak D call: TRBD1 (5 bases). The CDR3 has 12 amino acids. Germline lookup yields CDR1 MNHNS and CDR2 SASEGT. V was trimmed by 2 bases and J by 14 bases, leaving 10 bases between them. The CDR3 coding sequence is TGTGCCAGCAGTGAATGGGGGAACTCCCTCCACTTT. Translated, it gives CASSEWGNSLHF.

The chain joins TRBV27 to TRBJ1-6, with D perhaps TRBD1 (6 bases). The ends were cut back, 3 bases at V and 0 bases at J, with 18 bases in the middle. The CDR3 is made up of 19 amino acids. Germline CDR1 is MNHEY and CDR2 is SMNVEV (reference sequence). The CDR3 here is CASSFNRGGGSSYNSPLHF. In DNA form, the CDR3 reads TGTGCCAGCAGTTTTAATCGCGGGGGGGGCAGCTCCTATAATTCACCCCTCCACTTT.

In this sample, this clone turned up a few times. The chain uses TRBV29-1 and TRBJ1-4; a weak D match, TRBD1 (5 bases). This CDR3 spans 14 amino acids. The V gene's germline CDR1 is SQVTM and CDR2 ANQGSEA. The germline V and J ends were trimmed by 6 bases and 8 bases, with 19 bases remaining between them. CDR3 nucleotide sequence: TGCAGCGTCCGACATAGGGGTGGGGAGGAAAAACTGTTTTTT. Translated, it gives CSVRHRGGEEKLFF.

V and J are TRBV6-5 and TRBJ2-7, with D unresolved. From germline, CDR1 is MNHEY and CDR2 SVGAGI. The germline V and J ends were trimmed by 4 bases and 2 bases, with 9 bases remaining between them. The CDR3 sequence is 13 residues long. The CDR3 sequence is CASSLSSPYEQYF. CDR3 in DNA: TGTGCCAGCAGTTTAAGCAGTCCCTACGAGCAGTACTTC.

The J gene is TRBJ2-1, the V gene TRBV27; 7 bases are shared with TRBD1. CDR1 is MNHEY, CDR2 SMNVEV, per germline (reference sequence). Germline trimming cut 2 bases from V and 6 bases from J; bases unmatched to any gene: 7. This CDR3 has 15 amino acids. The CDR3 bases are TGTGCCAGCAGTTTACCGACAGGGTTCTCCAATGAGCAGTTCTTC. Its protein is CASSLPTGFSNEQFF.

V usage is TRBV19 and J usage is TRBJ2-2; D ambiguous. The CDR3 has 15 amino acids. Trimming took 6 bases from V and 3 from J, leaving 14 bases between them. The V gene's germline CDR1 is LNHDA and CDR2 SQIVND (reference sequence). The CDR3 reads CASSTSSGHTGELFF. The DNA of the CDR3 is TGTGCCAGTAGCACTTCGTCCGGCCACACCGGGGAGCTGTTTTTT.

The chain combines TRBV5-1 with TRBJ2-5; 9 nucleotides line up with TRBD1. Germline loops: CDR1 SGHRS, CDR2 YFSETQ. V gave up 1 base and J gave up 5 bases; unmatched junction bases: 6. The CDR3 totals 15 residues. In nucleotides, the CDR3 is TGCGCCAGCAGCTTGATGGGACAGGGCCTGGAGACCCAGTACTTC. Protein: CASSLMGQGLETQYF.

The V call is TRBV6-2 or TRBV6-3, the J call TRBJ1-2; weak D call: TRBD1 (6 bases). V gave up 5 bases and J gave up 3 bases, with 13 bases separating them. CDR3 length equals 14 residues. Germline CDR1 is MNHEY and CDR2 is SVGEGT. The CDR3: CASSQQGSYYGYTF. CDR3 DNA: TGTGCCAGCAGTCAACAGGGTTCATACTATGGCTACACCTTC.

This clone has just one count. The V call is TRBV20-1, the J call TRBJ2-1; the match to TRBD2 covers 11 bases. CDR3 length: 15 amino acids. V lost 3 bases to trimming and J lost 4 bases; unmatched junction nucleotides: 5. The germline gives CDR1 DFQATT, CDR2 SNEGSKA (reference sequence). CDR3 sequence: CSASRLAGGYNEQFF. The DNA of the CDR3 is TGCAGTGCTAGTCGCCTAGCGGGGGGATACAATGAGCAGTTCTTC.

This sequence joins TRBV11-3 and TRBJ2-2, with 7 positions matching TRBD2. The germline V gene encodes CDR1 SGHNT and CDR2 YENEEA. After removal of 7 bases from V and 6 bases from J, the junction contained 2 bases not matched to a gene. CDR3 length: 12 residues. This CDR3 is CASKRGSGELFF. The CDR3 DNA is TGTGCCAGCAAGCGGGGATCCGGGGAGCTGTTTTTT.

This chain connects TRBV27 to TRBJ2-7; TRBD1 aligns across 7 bases. Germline-derived CDR1 and CDR2 are MNHEY and SMNVEV (reference sequence). The length of the CDR3 is 15 residues. V shed 5 bases and J 3 bases; nucleotides not matched to a gene: 10. The CDR3 coding sequence is TGTGCCAGCAGTAAGGCGAGGGGGCCCTACTACGAGCAGTACTTC. Amino acids: CASSKARGPYYEQYF.

This sequence joins TRBV9 and TRBJ2-3; the match to TRBD1 covers 9 bases. Germline CDR1 and CDR2: SGDLS and YYNGEE. This CDR3 contains 17 residues. With 4 bases clipped from V and 2 bases from J, the junction kept 11 bases outside the gene matches. As DNA, the CDR3 is TGTGCCAGCAGCCCGAGACTGGGACAGGGTTTCACAGATACGCAGTATTTT. Protein: CASSPRLGQGFTDTQYF. The entire variable domain, with the rest obtained from reference TRBV9 and TRBJ2-3, is as follows: DSGVTQTPKHLITATGQRVTLRCSPRSGDLSVYWYQQSLDQGLQFLIQYYNGEERAKGNILERFSAQQFPDLHSELNLSSLELGDSALYFCASSPRLGQGFTDTQYFGPGTRLTVL.

The chain links TRBV4-1 to TRBJ1-1; 7 bases map to TRBD1. This CDR3 is built from 15 residues. The junction had 4 bases not matched to a gene; V was cut back by 3 bases and J by 0 bases. The germline CDR1 and CDR2 sequences are MGHRA and YSYEKL. The CDR3 DNA reads TGCGCCAGCAGCCACCGGACAGGTTTGAACACTGAAGCTTTCTTT. It specifies CASSHRTGLNTEAFF.

This chain connects TRBV2 to TRBJ1-2; perhaps TRBD1 as D (5 bases). V was clipped by 3 bases and J by 4 bases, with 18 bases between them. Germline CDR1 reads SNHLY; CDR2 reads FYNNEI. CDR3 length: 16 amino acids. CDR3 loop: CASSDVNRMGGYGYTF. Written as DNA, the CDR3 is TGTGCCAGCAGTGATGTAAACAGGATGGGAGGCTATGGCTACACCTTC. Drawing the rest from reference TRBV2 and TRBJ1-2, the complete variable domain is EPEVTQTPSHQVTQMGQEVILRCVPISNHLYFYWYRQILGQKVEFLVSFYNNEISEKSEIFDDQFSVERPDGSNFTLKIRSTKLEDSAMYFCASSDVNRMGGYGYTFGSGTRLTVV.